This T cell receptor (beta chain) appears in the sequencing data of a study of blood T cell repertoires in COVID-19. Study background: Some COVID-19 samples were acute and others convalescent; all came from the United States, Italy and Spain.

Trimming took off 1 base at V and 2 bases at J, with 14 bases between the two ends. Germline assignment: CDR1 LGHNA and CDR2 YSLEER. The CDR3 contains 16 residues. Categorization into cohorts depended on clinical history that participants reported. Clones were sequenced by immunoSEQ multiplex PCR, and TCRdb holds only the in-frame ones, with some missing. There are 260,000 or so clones in the sample; 88% occur only once, and 0.95% to 1.5% lies in the top ten. The V and J genes are TRBV4-3 and TRBJ1-2, with D possibly matching TRBD1 (6 bases). This receptor was identified in a woman in her thirties or forties with acute COVID-19. Source material: PBMCs or T cells enriched from blood (not recorded which). For the CDR3, the DNA is TGCGCCAGCAGCCAAGTTCTGCCAGGGGCCAACTATGGCTACACCTTC. It encodes CASSQVLPGANYGYTF.